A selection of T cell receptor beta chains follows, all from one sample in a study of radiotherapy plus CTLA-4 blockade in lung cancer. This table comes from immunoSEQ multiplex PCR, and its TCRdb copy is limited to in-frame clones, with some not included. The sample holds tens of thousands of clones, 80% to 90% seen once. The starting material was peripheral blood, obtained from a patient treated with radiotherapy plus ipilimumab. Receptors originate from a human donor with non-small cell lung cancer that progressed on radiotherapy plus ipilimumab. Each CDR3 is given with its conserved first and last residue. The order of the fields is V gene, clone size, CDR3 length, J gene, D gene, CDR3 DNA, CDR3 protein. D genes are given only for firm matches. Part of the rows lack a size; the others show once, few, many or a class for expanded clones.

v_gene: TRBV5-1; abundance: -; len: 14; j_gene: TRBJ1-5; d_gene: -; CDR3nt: TGCGCCAGCAGCTTGGACGGGCCACTTCAGCCCCAGCATTTT; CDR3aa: CASSLDGPLQPQHF
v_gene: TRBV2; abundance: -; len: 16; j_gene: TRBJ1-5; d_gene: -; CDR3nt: TGTGCCAGCAGTGCCTGGGGGGGGGCGAGCAATCAGCCCCAGCATTTT; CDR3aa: CASSAWGGASNQPQHF
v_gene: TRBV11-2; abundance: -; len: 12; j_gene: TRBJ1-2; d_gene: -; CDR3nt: TGTGCCAGCAGCTCACAGGACTATGGCTACACCTTC; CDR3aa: CASSSQDYGYTF
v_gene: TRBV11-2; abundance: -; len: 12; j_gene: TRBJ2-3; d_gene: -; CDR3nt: TGTGCCAGCAGCATTAGCACAGATACGCAGTATTTT; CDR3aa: CASSISTDTQYF
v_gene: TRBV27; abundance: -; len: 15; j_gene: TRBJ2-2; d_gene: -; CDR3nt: TGTGCCAGCAGTTTAGGGACGGCGAACACCGGGGAGCTGTTTTTT; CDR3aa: CASSLGTANTGELFF
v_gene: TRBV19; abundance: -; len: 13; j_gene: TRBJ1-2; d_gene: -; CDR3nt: TGTGCCAGTAGTGCGGACAGAGACTATGACTACACCTTC; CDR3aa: CASSADRDYDYTF
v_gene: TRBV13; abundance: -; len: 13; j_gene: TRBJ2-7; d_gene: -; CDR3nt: TGTGCCAGCACTGCGTTTCAGTCCTACGAGCAGTACTTC; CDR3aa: CASTAFQSYEQYF
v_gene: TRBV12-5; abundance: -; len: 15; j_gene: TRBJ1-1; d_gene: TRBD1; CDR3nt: TGTGCTAGTGGTTTGGTACTGGGACAGGGGTTGGAAGCTTTCTTT; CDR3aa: CASGLVLGQGLEAFF
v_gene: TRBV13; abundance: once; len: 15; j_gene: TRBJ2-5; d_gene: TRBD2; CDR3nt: TGTGCCAGCAGCTTTGGAATAGCGGGAGGGGAGACCCAGTACTTC; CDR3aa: CASSFGIAGGETQYF
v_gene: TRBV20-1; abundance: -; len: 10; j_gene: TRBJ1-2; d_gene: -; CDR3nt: TGCAGTGCTAGCCCCGCCGGCTACACCTTC; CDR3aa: CSASPAGYTF
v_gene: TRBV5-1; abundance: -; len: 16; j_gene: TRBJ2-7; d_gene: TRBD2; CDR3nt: TGCGCCAGTTCCCATAGACGGACTAGCGGGACCTACGAGCAGTACTTC; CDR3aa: CASSHRRTSGTYEQYF
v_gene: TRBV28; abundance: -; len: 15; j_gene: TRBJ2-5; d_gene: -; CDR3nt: TGTGCCAGCAGTTTATTGTTCATATCCGAAGAGACCCAGTACTTC; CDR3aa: CASSLLFISEETQYF
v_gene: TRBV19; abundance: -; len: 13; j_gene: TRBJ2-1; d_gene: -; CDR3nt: TGTGCCAGTAATCGGGCCTTATACAATGAGCAGTTCTTC; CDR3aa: CASNRALYNEQFF
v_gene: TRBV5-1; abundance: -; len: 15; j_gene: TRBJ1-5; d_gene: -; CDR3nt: TGCGCCAGCAGCTTGACCGGGACTGAGAATCAGCCCCAGCATTTT; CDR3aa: CASSLTGTENQPQHF
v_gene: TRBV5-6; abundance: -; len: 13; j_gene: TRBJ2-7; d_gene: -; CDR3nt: TGTGCCAGCAGCTACAAGGAGGGCTACGAGCAGTACTTC; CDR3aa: CASSYKEGYEQYF
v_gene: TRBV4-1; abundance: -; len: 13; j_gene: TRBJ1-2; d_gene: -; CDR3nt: TGCGCCAGCAGCCAAGAGTCTAGCGATGGCTACACCTTC; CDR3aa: CASSQESSDGYTF
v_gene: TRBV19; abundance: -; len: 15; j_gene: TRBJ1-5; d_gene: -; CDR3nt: TGTGCCAGTAGTATAGATCTGACAAGCAATCAGCCCCAGCATTTT; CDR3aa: CASSIDLTSNQPQHF
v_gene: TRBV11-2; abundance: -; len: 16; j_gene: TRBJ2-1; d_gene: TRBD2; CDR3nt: TGTGCCAGCAGCATACTACTAGCGGCCCTCTACAATGAGCAGTTCTTC; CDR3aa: CASSILLAALYNEQFF